This is a list of T cell receptor beta chains from one sample in a study of T-cell reconstitution after alpha-beta-depleted transplantation in children. In TCRdb, the PCR reads were re-called with MiXCR into one record per CDR3 protein. The table has hundreds of thousands of distinct CDR3 sequences, 6.5% to 9% seen once. The source material was PBMCs, mostly from graft donor cells, sampled 180 days after TCRalphabeta/CD19-depleted stem cell transplant. The receptors originated from a male patient aged 10 to 17 who had a stem cell transplant for acute lymphoblastic leukemia, so the T cells may come from the graft donor. Each CDR3 is given without its conserved first and last residue. Clone size is stated in some rows and not others, as once, few, many or a class when expanded.

v_call	clone_size	j_call	cdr3_aa
TRBV29-1	many	TRBJ2-5	SVESEDRGLWETQY
TRBV3-1	many	TRBJ1-5	ASSQDLVVQPQH
TRBV7-3	many	TRBJ2-3	ASILRPGDTQY
TRBV7-8	many	TRBJ2-1	ASSLEANSYNEQF
TRBV4-1	many	TRBJ1-3	ASSQDSGSSARTIY
TRBV12-3/TRBV12-4	many	TRBJ1-2	ASSPGPPYGYT
TRBV5-1	.	TRBJ2-2	ASSPQGSGVSGELF
TRBV4-2	many	TRBJ2-7	ASSHAGTGAYEQY
TRBV20-1	many	TRBJ1-1	SARSARGGNTEAF
TRBV12-3/TRBV12-4	many	TRBJ2-3	ASRPGQGARGTQY
TRBV7-8	.	TRBJ2-1	ASRPGLADNEQF
TRBV18	few	TRBJ1-2	ASSPPPGEAYGYT
TRBV5-1	many	TRBJ2-3	SSSSRTSGRDTQY
TRBV28	many	TRBJ2-3	ASSSPSSGGHWDTQY
TRBV9	many	TRBJ2-5	ASSVGTTSAGETQY
TRBV29-1	many	TRBJ2-7	SVGGTGASYEQY
TRBV4-3	.	TRBJ2-2	ASSPHRDTTGELF
TRBV7-6	many	TRBJ2-1	ASSFHRDRVENEQF
TRBV20-1	many	TRBJ2-5	SARSLAETQY
TRBV28	many	TRBJ2-1	ASLWGGSNEQF
TRBV15	many	TRBJ2-2	ATSRRQSELF
TRBV28	many	TRBJ1-2	ASSPRLSWGYT
TRBV20-1	many	TRBJ2-5	SARDGGQETQY
TRBV10-2	many	TRBJ2-7	ASSELVGADYEQY
TRBV7-6	.	TRBJ2-7	ASSHPGTGSREQY
TRBV29-1	many	TRBJ2-7	SVAAGAYEQY
TRBV5-6	many	TRBJ2-7	ASSLEPGGSYEQY
TRBV4-2	few	TRBJ1-2	ASSQDRVENGYT
TRBV19	many	TRBJ1-5	ASSSTRDRYQPQH
TRBV5-6	once	TRBJ2-1	ASSFRISSYNEQF
TRBV28	many	TRBJ2-2	ASSFRAGGFTGELF
TRBV3-1	many	TRBJ2-7	ASSPPRTSGYEQY
TRBV4-3	many	TRBJ2-3	ASSQGRDLYVDTQY
TRBV20-1	many	TRBJ2-5	SAATQGETQY
TRBV10-3	many	TRBJ2-7	AIMKAGVGREQY
TRBV24-1	many	TRBJ2-1	ATSTGYRGNEQF
TRBV20-1	many	TRBJ1-5	SARQGGSSNQPQH
TRBV7-6	.	TRBJ2-5	ASSPSYIETQY
TRBV3-1	many	TRBJ2-7	ASSQGTDSSYEQY
TRBV20-1	many	TRBJ2-7	SASSLVVYEQY
TRBV12-3/TRBV12-4	.	TRBJ2-6	ASNTPGQGSYGANVLT
TRBV12-3/TRBV12-4	many	TRBJ2-3	ASSLTPGTDTQY
TRBV11-2	many	TRBJ1-6	ASSSLTGPGSPLH
TRBV29-1	many	TRBJ2-7	SVDTTSGGHYYEQY
TRBV28	many	TRBJ1-3	ATAVTWLAGNTIY
TRBV6-5	many	TRBJ1-2	ASSPGGWGYT
TRBV5-6	many	TRBJ2-5	ASSLGGLAAQTQY
TRBV6-1	many	TRBJ1-5	ASSKGQGFHQPQH
TRBV9	.	TRBJ2-7	ASSVGGDNSYEQY
TRBV6-5	many	TRBJ1-5	ASSYSGNLDQPQH
TRBV29-1	few	TRBJ2-6	SVSSGANVLT
TRBV29-1	many	TRBJ2-1	SVEGGGSYNEQF